Sequencing of this T cell receptor beta chain was carried out in a study of shared clonotypes between healthy human individuals. Germline V gene data show CDR1 as MDHEN and CDR2 as SYDVKM. The CDR3 runs 15 residues. V lost 3 bases and J 4 bases, leaving 15 bases between the germline ends. This clone was recorded once. Its antigen is unknown. Findings and caveats of the study: Donors were few, which limited the genetic and exposure-history diversity represented.

Sequencing was performed with immunoSEQ multiplex PCR; in TCRdb, only in-frame clones are kept and a portion is missing. The sample has 500,000 or so clones, more than 95% seen once. The receptor was isolated from a woman aged 25 to 39 in good health. This chain uses TRBV28 with TRBJ1-2; D ambiguous. The sequenced sample was naive CD4+ T cells sorted from blood. Subset defined: CD45RA+ positively selected. CDR3 sequence reads: CASSLPGVKAYGYTF. In DNA, the CDR3 is TGTGCCAGCAGTTTGCCGGGAGTAAAAGCCTATGGCTACACCTTC.